This paragraph reports one TCR beta chain. The CDR3 consists of 19 residues. CDR1 is SEHNR, CDR2 FQNEAQ, per germline (reference sequence). V was pared by 0 bases and J by 3 bases, with 23 bases between. The data originate from a study of blood T cell repertoires in COVID-19. Profiled with immunoSEQ multiplex PCR; TCRdb holds only in-frame clones, not every one. The table has about 89,000 clones, just under 85% seen once; the top ten hold under 11%. This chain uses TRBV7-9 with TRBJ1-2, with unresolved D. The clonotype originates from a man aged 65 to 79 with acute or convalescent COVID-19. The material sequenced was peripheral blood. The CDR3 coding sequence is TGTGCCAGCAGCTTAGCCCGTCCCGGGAAAATTGGCTTTGACTATGGCTACACCTTC. Translated: CASSLARPGKIGFDYGYTF.